This record covers a single T cell receptor (beta chain). Its matching antigen is unknown. At one of its ends the junction is not consistent with the germline gene, which may arise from a read error. The CDR3 is 14 residues long. Germline-derived CDR1 and CDR2 are SGHRS and YFSETQ. This sample stems from a study of T cells after yellow fever vaccination. The authors made TCR cDNA by 5'RACE template switching, adding a universal primer site and UMIs. TCRdb independently ran MiXCR on the 5' RACE reads; one entry per CDR3 protein. The table has 450,000 to 550,000 distinct CDR3 sequences, just over 20% seen once. Findings and caveats of the study: Post-booster samples contained most primary-vaccination clones (about 96% CD4, 70% to 90% CD8).

The chain has TRBV5-1 and TRBJ1-1; 9 nucleotides align to TRBD1. The source material was PBMCs, sampled roughly 20 days after the first yellow fever vaccination. This sequence was found in a man in his late teens or twenties who received the YFV17D yellow fever vaccine. The CDR3, as DNA: TGCGCCAGCACCTTGCATACAGGGGGCGCGGAAGCTTTCTTT. Translating it yields CASTLHTGGAEAFF.